The rows below give T cell receptor beta chains drawn from one sample of a study of T cell responses to AZD1222 COVID-19 vaccine. Assay: immunoSEQ multiplex PCR; the TCRdb copy retains only in-frame clones and omits some. The sample carries some 200,000 clones, more than 75% recorded once. Sequenced here: peripheral blood, sampled 28 days after the second AZD1222 dose. Receptor source: an adult who received the AZD1222 COVID-19 vaccine. Both conserved end residues are part of each CDR3. The D gene is left open where the match is weak. Rows may omit the clone size; those that give it use once, few, many or a size class.

J gene	D gene	V gene	clone size	CDR3 DNA	CDR3 protein
TRBJ2-5	-	TRBV7-2	-	TGTGCCAGCAGCTCCGGGTACCAAGAGACCCAGTACTTC	CASSSGYQETQYF
TRBJ1-1	TRBD1	TRBV5-8	-	TGTGCCAGCAGCTTCCGACAGGGGGCCATCACTGAAGCTTTCTTT	CASSFRQGAITEAFF
TRBJ2-1	TRBD2	TRBV4-1	once	TGCGCCAGCAGCCACGAAGCCGGGACTAGCATCTACAATGAGCAGTTCTTC	CASSHEAGTSIYNEQFF
TRBJ1-1	-	TRBV12-5	-	TGTGCTAGTGGTTACTCTCGACTGGGGGGCACTGAAGCTTTCTTT	CASGYSRLGGTEAFF
TRBJ2-7	TRBD2	TRBV6-2/TRBV6-3	-	TGTGCCAGCAGTACCCGGACTAGCCTCTACGAGCAGTACTTC	CASSTRTSLYEQYF
TRBJ2-6	TRBD2	TRBV3-1/TRBV3-2	-	TGTGCCAGCAGCCAAAAAGGAGGGACAGACCTAGCGGGAGCTGGGGCCAACGTCCTGACTTTC	CASSQKGGTDLAGAGANVLTF
TRBJ2-5	TRBD1	TRBV5-1	-	TGCGCCAGCAGCCCAGGGACAGTCCAAGAGACCCAGTACTTC	CASSPGTVQETQYF
TRBJ2-1	TRBD2	TRBV9	-	TGTGCCAGCAGCGTAGGCGGCTCACTAGCGGGATCGATCTTC	CASSVGGSLAGSIF
TRBJ2-3	TRBD1	TRBV7-2	-	TGTGCCAGCAGCCCGGGGCAGGGGGTGACAGATACGCAGTATTTT	CASSPGQGVTDTQYF
TRBJ2-7	-	TRBV24-1	-	TGTGCCACCAGTGAAGACGGCGGGGCTCCCTACGAGCAGTACTTC	CATSEDGGAPYEQYF
TRBJ1-1	-	TRBV21-1	-	TGTGCCAGCAGCAATCCGAGGGAAACTGAAGCTTTCTTT	CASSNPRETEAFF
TRBJ1-1	-	TRBV6-5	-	TGTGCCAGCAGTCCAATGTATGAAGCTTTCTTT	CASSPMYEAFF
TRBJ1-4	-	TRBV30	-	TGTGCCTGGACAGGGGACATAGGGGAAAAACTGTTTTTT	CAWTGDIGEKLFF
TRBJ2-5	-	TRBV7-2	-	TGTGCCAGCAGCTTAGGGGGCGGCCCAGAGACCCAGTACTTC	CASSLGGGPETQYF
TRBJ2-7	TRBD1	TRBV7-2	few	TGTGCCAGCAGCTTTGCCGGGACAGGATACTACGAGCAGTACTTC	CASSFAGTGYYEQYF
TRBJ2-7	-	TRBV7-9	-	TGTGCCAGCAGCTTCCTAATGACAGGCCCCTACGAGCAGTACTTC	CASSFLMTGPYEQYF
TRBJ1-4	-	TRBV7-9	-	TGTGCCAGCAGCAGGACCGGGACGGAAAATGAAAAACTGTTTTTT	CASSRTGTENEKLFF
TRBJ1-3	-	TRBV5-1	-	TGCGCCAGCAGCTTCGGCTCGGGTGGAAACACCATATATTTT	CASSFGSGGNTIYF
TRBJ2-1	-	TRBV19	-	TGTGCCAGTAGTATCCTTCTAACCTCCTACAATGAGCAGTTCTTC	CASSILLTSYNEQFF
TRBJ2-1	TRBD2	TRBV7-2	-	TGTGCCAGCAGCCCCGAGACCGCGGGAGGACGAGAGCAGTTCTTC	CASSPETAGGREQFF
TRBJ1-2	TRBD1	TRBV28	-	TGTGCCAGCAGCTCCGGACAGGGGGCGGGAGGCTACACCTTC	CASSSGQGAGGYTF
TRBJ2-1	-	TRBV2	-	TGTGCCAGCAGTGGAGGTGGGGTCAATGAGCAGTTCTTC	CASSGGGVNEQFF
TRBJ1-1	TRBD1	TRBV2	-	TGTGCCAGCAGTGAAGCGACAGGGAGAGCTGAAGCTTTCTTT	CASSEATGRAEAFF
TRBJ1-6	TRBD1	TRBV30	-	TGTGCCTGGGACTCAGACAGGGGTGTGTCCTATAATTCACCCCTCCACTTT	CAWDSDRGVSYNSPLHF
TRBJ2-7	TRBD2	TRBV11-1	-	TGTGCCAGCAGCTCTCCGGGACTAGATAGTTCCTACGAGCAGTACTTC	CASSSPGLDSSYEQYF
TRBJ2-5	-	TRBV7-3	-	TGTGCCAGCAGCTCTTCGAAGCAAGAGACCCAGTACTTC	CASSSSKQETQYF
TRBJ2-7	-	TRBV7-9	few	TGTGCCAGCAGCTTAACCCAACCCCCTAACGAGCAGTACTTC	CASSLTQPPNEQYF
TRBJ2-5	-	TRBV5-8	-	TGTGCCAGCAGCTTGGCGAGCGAAGAGACCCAGTACTTC	CASSLASEETQYF
TRBJ2-5	TRBD2	TRBV7-7	-	TGTGCTAGCAGCTTAGGCGGGAGGGCCGGGGAGACCCAGTACTTC	CASSLGGRAGETQYF